The 30 T cell receptor beta chains listed next were all sequenced from one sample in a study of Ad26.COV2.S vaccination and SARS-CoV-2 variants. The treatment here: about 20 received Ad26.COV2.S at low or high dose, single or two shots; about 5 received placebo; per-sample allocation not given. It was on day 63 after the first vaccine or placebo injection that samples were taken. Sequencing used immunoSEQ multiplex PCR; TCRdb keeps in-frame clones, though not all of them. In the table there are more than 350,000 clones, more than 80% of which are singletons. The specimen comprised peripheral blood, sampled in a trial of Ad26.COV2.S vaccine versus placebo. The receptors were gathered from a person between 18 and 65 years old who received the Ad26.COV2.S COVID-19 vaccine or a placebo.

Here the CDR3 reads CATSRGSDYNEQFF. CDR3 in DNA: TGTGCCACCAGCAGGGGCTCGGATTACAATGAGCAGTTCTTC. The chain is built from TRBV15 and TRBJ2-1, with unresolved D. Germline CDR1 reads LNHNV; CDR2 reads YYDKDF (reference sequence). This CDR3 is built from 14 residues. Trimming stripped 3 bases from V and 4 bases from J, with 10 bases between.

CDR3 bases: TGTGCCAGCAGTGACTCGAGGCTAGCCCCCGGGGAGCTGTTTTTT. This gives the protein CASSDSRLAPGELFF. V is TRBV6-4 and J is TRBJ2-2; TRBD2 is a possible D gene (5 bases). The germline V gene has CDR1 MRHNA and CDR2 SNTAGT. CDR3 size: 15 residues. V lost 0 bases, J lost 6 bases, and 11 bases lay in between.

The rearrangement links TRBV7-3 to TRBJ2-1; TRBD2 matches 7 bases. The CDR3 is 16 residues long. The germline gives CDR1 SGHTA, CDR2 FQGTGA. Trimming removed 5 bases from V and 2 bases from J; junction bases left unmatched: 9. CDR3 sequence: CASSPQPRGAYNEQFF. The CDR3 bases are TGTGCCAGCAGCCCGCAACCCCGGGGGGCCTACAATGAGCAGTTCTTC. Together with reference TRBV7-3 and TRBJ2-1, the CDR3 gives the full variable domain: GAGVSQTPSNKVTEKGKYVELRCDPISGHTALYWYRQSLGQGPEFLIYFQGTGAADDSGLPNDRFFAVRPEGSVSTLKIQRTERGDSAVYLCASSPQPRGAYNEQFFGPGTRLTVL.

The chain links TRBV6-6 to TRBJ1-1, with unresolved D. Germline loops: CDR1 MNHNY, CDR2 SVGAGI (reference sequence). This CDR3 region has 11 residues. Trimming cost V 2 bases and J 6 bases, with 4 bases left between them. DNA of the CDR3: TGTGCCAGCAGTTACGGGGCTGAAGCTTTCTTT. Translating it yields CASSYGAEAFF.

The CDR3 is CASSKKGTSWTSSYNEQFF. The CDR3 nucleotides are TGTGCCAGCAGCAAAAAGGGAACTTCGTGGACTAGCTCCTACAATGAGCAGTTCTTC. The rearrangement uses TRBV21-1 and TRBJ2-1; TRBD2 is taken as the D call from the table, unchecked against the DNA. TRBV21-1 represents a pseudogene. The CDR3 loop spans 19 amino acids.

The chain recombines TRBV7-2 with TRBJ2-5; D is perhaps TRBD2 (5 bases). V was cut by 7 bases and J by 5 bases, with 20 bases left in between. Per germline, CDR1 SGHTA and CDR2 FQGNSA. The length of the CDR3 is 15 residues. The CDR3 loop is CASKLWISPGETQYF. In DNA form, the CDR3 reads TGTGCCAGCAAACTTTGGATTTCCCCGGGGGAGACCCAGTACTTC.

The DNA for the CDR3 is TGCAGTTGCGGGGGGCAAGAGACCCAGTACTTC. It codes for CSCGGQETQYF. V and J are TRBV20-1 and TRBJ2-5; 8 bases match TRBD2. The germline V gene has CDR1 DFQATT and CDR2 SNEGSKA (reference sequence). The CDR3 loop spans 11 amino acids. Trimming took 8 bases from V and 2 from J; bases not matched to a gene: 1.

The V and J genes are TRBV30 and TRBJ2-7, with a tentative D call TRBD1 (5 bases). The CDR3 runs to 12 residues. Germline V gene sequence: CDR1 GTSNPN, CDR2 SVGIG (reference sequence). V lost 2 bases and J 1 base, leaving 6 bases between the germline ends. The CDR3 region is CAWSPGSYEQYF. CDR3 DNA sequence: TGTGCCTGGAGTCCAGGGTCCTACGAGCAGTACTTC.

The chain employs TRBV5-1 and TRBJ2-1; 9 bases map to TRBD2. The trim removed 3 bases at V and 2 bases at J, leaving 9 bases unmatched. The length of the CDR3 is 17 residues. CDR1 is SGHRS and CDR2 is YFSETQ in the germline V gene. CDR3 protein: CASSWMASGTAYNEQFF. CDR3 nucleotide sequence: TGCGCCAGCAGCTGGATGGCTAGCGGGACCGCCTACAATGAGCAGTTCTTC.

J is TRBJ1-3 and V is TRBV6-5; no firm D call. There are 16 residues in the CDR3. The V gene's germline CDR1 is MNHEY and CDR2 SVGAGI. The ends were cut back, 1 base at V and 0 bases at J, with 10 bases in the middle. CDR3 in amino acids: CASSYYGGSSGNTIYF. The CDR3 DNA follows: TGTGCCAGCAGTTACTATGGAGGGTCCTCTGGAAACACCATATATTTT.

The count of this clone is one. This sequence joins TRBV7-9 and TRBJ2-3, with 7 bases aligning to TRBD1. Germline values: CDR1 SEHNR, CDR2 FQNEAQ (reference sequence). The CDR3 consists of 15 residues. The V segment lost 1 base and the J segment 4 bases; nucleotides outside the gene matches: 5. Here the CDR3 DNA reads TGTGCCAGCAGCTTAGTGGGGACAGTGTCAGATACGCAGTATTTT. Translated, it gives CASSLVGTVSDTQYF.

The rearrangement joins TRBV6-6 to TRBJ2-1, with 7 nucleotides matching TRBD1. The V gene end was trimmed by 0 bases and the J gene end by 8 bases; junction bases not matched to a gene: 4. Germline lookup yields CDR1 MNHNY and CDR2 SVGAGI (reference sequence). The CDR3 is made up of 14 amino acids. The CDR3 DNA is TGTGCCAGCAGTTACTCGAGGGGACAGTATGAGCAGTTCTTC. Amino acids: CASSYSRGQYEQFF.

The rearrangement uses TRBV5-1 and TRBJ2-6; no firm D call. Trimming left V 1 base short and J 4 bases short, with 3 bases between. The CDR3 contains 13 residues. Germline lookup yields CDR1 SGHRS and CDR2 YFSETQ. For the CDR3, the DNA is TGCGCCAGCAGCTTGCTGGGGGCCAACGTCCTGACTTTC. It yields the protein CASSLLGANVLTF.

The gene calls are TRBV10-3 and TRBJ2-1; a possible D gene is TRBD1 (5 bases). V was clipped by 6 bases and J by 8 bases, with 11 bases between them. The germline V gene encodes CDR1 ENHRY and CDR2 SYGVKD. The CDR3 loop spans 12 amino acids. The DNA of the CDR3 is TGTGCCATCAGCGTCGACAGCTATGAGCAGTTCTTC. Its translation is CAISVDSYEQFF.

This clone is a singleton in its sample. The chain couples TRBV6-2 or TRBV6-3 to TRBJ2-7; possible D gene TRBD1, 5 bases. V lost 0 bases, J lost 6 bases, and 9 bases lay in between. CDR1 is MNHEY, CDR2 SVGEGT, per germline. This CDR3 is 13 amino acids long. CDR3 protein: CASSYSGVVEQYF. CDR3 coding DNA: TGTGCCAGCAGTTACTCAGGGGTCGTCGAGCAGTACTTC.

V and J are TRBV4-1 and TRBJ2-3; 7 bases map to TRBD2. The germline V gene encodes CDR1 MGHRA and CDR2 YSYEKL. The V segment lost 1 base and the J segment 4 bases; nucleotides outside the gene matches: 8. The CDR3 has 16 amino acids. The CDR3 is CASSQVGEGWPDTQYF. The CDR3 coding sequence is TGCGCCAGCAGCCAAGTCGGGGAGGGTTGGCCAGATACGCAGTATTTT.

This clone was recorded only once. The rearrangement joins TRBV19 to TRBJ2-2, with TRBD2 identical over 10 bases. V lost 7 bases, J lost 0 bases, and 8 bases stayed unmatched. Looked up from germline, CDR1 is LNHDA and CDR2 is SQIVND (reference sequence). The CDR3 loop spans 17 amino acids. The CDR3 reads CASKSLAGATNTGELFF. The CDR3 DNA is TGTGCCAGTAAGTCCCTAGCGGGGGCTACGAACACCGGGGAGCTGTTTTTT.

This chain connects TRBV11-1 to TRBJ1-6; 8 bases match TRBD1. Germline CDR1 SGHAT, CDR2 FQDESV (reference sequence). This CDR3 has 15 residues. After removal of 1 base from V and 7 bases from J, the junction contained 3 bases not matched to a gene. The CDR3 sequence is CASSLVPGGNSPLHF. The CDR3 DNA reads TGTGCCAGCAGCTTAGTCCCAGGGGGCAATTCACCCCTCCACTTT.

The chain employs TRBV5-6 and TRBJ1-4; D unclear. The CDR3 has 16 amino acids. Per the germline V gene, CDR1 is SGHDT and CDR2 is YYEEEE. V lost 2 bases to trimming and J lost 0 bases, with 11 bases between them. Written as DNA, the CDR3 is TGTGCCAGCAGCTTACGGAGTTATCCAACTAATGAAAAACTGTTTTTT. Translation gives CASSLRSYPTNEKLFF.

V gene TRBV10-3 combines with J gene TRBJ2-4; D not resolved. The V and J ends lost 3 bases and 2 bases respectively, with 2 bases between them. The CDR3 has 12 amino acids. Germline-derived CDR1 and CDR2 are ENHRY and SYGVKD. The CDR3 sequence: CAISETKNIQYF. For the CDR3, the DNA is TGTGCCATCAGTGAAACCAAAAACATTCAGTACTTC.

The chain joins TRBV6-2 or TRBV6-3 to TRBJ2-7; possibly TRBD1 for D (7 bases). Germline CDR1 is MNHEY and CDR2 is SVGEGT. This CDR3 is built from 17 residues. V was pared by 4 bases and J by 0 bases, with 19 bases between. CDR3 sequence: CASSWYLGRDSSYEQYF. CDR3 DNA: TGTGCCAGCAGTTGGTATCTTGGGCGGGACAGCTCCTACGAGCAGTACTTC.

This chain connects TRBV3-1 (or the pseudogene TRBV3-2) to TRBJ1-2, with D perhaps matching TRBD1 (5 bases). V gave up 3 bases and J gave up 3 bases, with 14 bases separating them. The CDR3 contains 15 residues. The germline V gene has CDR1 LGHDT and CDR2 YNNKEL (reference sequence). CDR3 nucleotides: TGTGCCAGCAGCCATGACAGCAGGGTTTACTATGGCTACACCTTC. Protein: CASSHDSRVYYGYTF.

The chain couples TRBV19 to TRBJ1-1; no clear D. The ends were cut back, 0 bases at V and 0 bases at J, with 14 bases in the middle. CDR1 and CDR2 (germline): LNHDA, SQIVND (reference sequence). The CDR3 contains 17 residues. The CDR3 loop reads CASSIDQASGVNTEAFF. The CDR3 DNA is TGTGCCAGTAGTATAGATCAGGCGTCCGGGGTGAACACTGAAGCTTTCTTT.

The CDR3 region has the DNA TGTGCCAGCAGCTTTGGGGGGACAGGGCTGTGGTATGGCTACACCTTC. It yields the protein CASSFGGTGLWYGYTF. The chain has TRBV5-4 and TRBJ1-2; TRBD1 matches 9 bases. The CDR3 totals 16 residues. CDR1 SGHNT and CDR2 YYREEE come from the germline V gene (reference sequence). V lost 2 bases to trimming and J lost 5 bases; unmatched junction nucleotides: 10.

The chain uses TRBV3-1 (or the pseudogene TRBV3-2) and TRBJ2-1, with D tentatively TRBD1 or TRBD2 (5 bases each). The length of the CDR3 is 15 residues. Germline V gene lookup returns CDR1 LGHDT and CDR2 YNNKEL (reference sequence). Trimming took off 6 bases at V and 5 bases at J, with 17 bases between the two ends. CDR3 nucleotide sequence: TGTGCCAGCAGTCGCGCCGGGACGGTCGACAATGAGCAGTTCTTC. Its protein is CASSRAGTVDNEQFF.

The genes are TRBV19 and TRBJ1-1, with D hard to call. The CDR3 covers 12 residues. With 4 bases removed from V and 10 bases from J, the gap between germline ends came to 13 bases. Germline V lookup: CDR1 LNHDA, CDR2 SQIVND (reference sequence). The CDR3 region is CASSTFQSRAFF. The DNA of the CDR3 is TGTGCCAGTAGTACCTTCCAGTCGCGAGCTTTCTTT.

The chain combines TRBV7-9 with TRBJ1-4; 7 bases are a match to TRBD1. Germline V gives CDR1 SEHNR, CDR2 FQNEAQ (reference sequence). The CDR3 runs 12 residues. Unmatched junction bases numbered 4, after V lost 7 bases and J lost 8 bases. The DNA of the CDR3 is TGTGCCAGCACCCAGGGACAGGAAAAACTGTTTTTT. The encoded protein is CASTQGQEKLFF.

The J gene is TRBJ1-1, the V gene TRBV6-5, with 7 bases that match TRBD1. After removal of 6 bases from V and 1 base from J, the junction contained 8 bases not matched to a gene. This CDR3 has 15 amino acids. Germline CDR1 is MNHEY and CDR2 is SVGAGI. In DNA, the CDR3 is TGTGCCAGCAGCCGAGGGACAGAAGGGAACACTGAAGCTTTCTTT. It encodes CASSRGTEGNTEAFF.

V usage is TRBV24-1 and J usage is TRBJ2-3; no clear D. The CDR3 is 13 amino acids. The germline V gene has CDR1 KGHDR and CDR2 SFDVKD. The V gene lost 7 bases and the J gene lost 0 bases, with 7 bases spanning the gap. The CDR3 sequence is CATREASTDTQYF. The CDR3 region has the DNA TGTGCCACCAGGGAAGCCAGCACAGATACGCAGTATTTT.

This clone was seen a single time. The chain combines TRBV6-2 or TRBV6-3 with TRBJ1-5, with 9 bases identical to TRBD1. CDR3 length: 16 residues. Germline V CDR1 and CDR2: MNHEY, SVGEGT. With 5 bases clipped from V and 1 base from J, the junction kept 6 bases outside the gene matches. The CDR3 is CASSLGTGLSNQPQHF. The CDR3 nucleotides read TGTGCCAGCAGTCTCGGGACAGGGTTAAGCAATCAGCCCCAGCATTTT.